This entry lists 13 T cell receptor beta chains sequenced from one sample in a study of T-cell memory formation after mild COVID-19. In TCRdb, the 5' RACE reads were re-called with MiXCR into one record per CDR3 protein. The sample has about 540,000 distinct CDR3 sequences; just over 20% are singletons. Material: PBMCs or a T cell subset sorted from them (not recorded which). The receptor set was obtained from an adult woman who had mild COVID-19 (a few samples of this study predate the infection). Cell type and time point are not known.

The sample holds a few counts of this clonotype. This chain links TRBV19 with TRBJ2-3; D is uncertain. Trimming removed 3 bases at V and 6 bases at J, with 16 bases between. Germline V CDR1 and CDR2: LNHDA, SQIVND (reference sequence). This CDR3 is 15 amino acids long. CDR3 amino acids: CASSMRTASRDTQYF. The CDR3 region has the DNA TGTGCCAGTAGTATGCGAACAGCCAGCCGGGATACGCAGTATTTT.

In nucleotides, the CDR3 is TGCGCCAGCAGCCGCGGAGTTAACAATGAGCAGTTCTTC. Translating gives CASSRGVNNEQFF. The V gene is TRBV4-1, the J gene TRBJ2-1, with no clear D. V was pared by 4 bases and J by 5 bases, with 9 bases between. The CDR3 extends over 13 amino acids. Germline CDR1 and CDR2: MGHRA and YSYEKL.

The rearrangement links TRBV11-1 to TRBJ2-3; 9 bases line up with TRBD1. CDR1 is SGHAT, CDR2 FQDESV, per germline (reference sequence). V lost 2 bases to trimming and J lost 6 bases; unmatched junction nucleotides: 12. The CDR3 totals 17 residues. The CDR3 protein is CASSLQSNRGLRDTQYF. CDR3 DNA sequence: TGTGCCAGCAGCTTACAGTCGAACAGGGGGCTGAGGGATACGCAGTATTTT.

The sample holds a few counts of this clonotype. This sequence joins TRBV7-8 and TRBJ2-2; TRBD1 is a possible D gene (5 bases). From germline, CDR1 is SGHVS and CDR2 FQNEAQ. Trimming stripped 5 bases from V and 3 bases from J, with 13 bases between. This CDR3 spans 15 amino acids. CDR3 region: CASSVKGLDTGELFF. The CDR3 bases are TGTGCCAGCAGCGTAAAGGGGCTTGACACCGGGGAGCTGTTTTTT.

Ten or more counts support this clonotype. The rearrangement uses TRBV12-3 or TRBV12-4 and TRBJ2-5, with 7 bases fitting TRBD1. The ends lost 5 bases at V and 0 bases at J; junction bases unmatched: 6. The CDR3 is 15 residues long. The CDR3: CASSLAGTDQETQYF. The CDR3 DNA reads TGTGCCAGCAGTCTCGCCGGGACAGACCAAGAGACCCAGTACTTC.

This clonotype was seen ten or more times. The chain is built from TRBV6-4 and TRBJ2-5, with a tentative D call TRBD2 (5 bases). Trimming took off 3 bases at V and 1 base at J, with 15 bases between the two ends. The CDR3 is 16 residues long. CDR1 and CDR2 from the germline V gene are MRHNA and SNTAGT. In nucleotides, the CDR3 is TGTGCCAGCAGTGAACTCCTCGCGGGCCTCCAAGAGACCCAGTACTTC. Protein: CASSELLAGLQETQYF.

In this sample, this clonotype turned up a few times. V usage is TRBV6-4 and J usage is TRBJ2-2, with TRBD2 matching 13 bases. The CDR3 is made up of 18 amino acids. Germline V gives CDR1 MRHNA, CDR2 SNTAGT. The trim removed 3 bases at V and 4 bases at J, leaving 8 bases unmatched. CDR3 sequence: CASSDSGTSGAFTGELFF. CDR3 bases: TGTGCCAGCAGTGATTCCGGGACTAGCGGGGCCTTCACCGGGGAGCTGTTTTTT.

The genes are TRBV3-1 and TRBJ1-4, with D uncertain. The V and J ends lost 4 bases and 1 base respectively, with 13 bases between them. The CDR3 loop spans 16 amino acids. Looked up from germline, CDR1 is LGHDT and CDR2 is YNNKEL (reference sequence). The DNA for the CDR3 is TGTGCCAGCAGCCCTCCCCCGATCGGAACTAATGAAAAACTGTTTTTT. It yields the protein CASSPPPIGTNEKLFF.

This clonotype was counted between two and nine times. This sequence joins TRBV18 and TRBJ2-1, with 9 bases fitting TRBD1. The ends lost 6 bases at V and 9 bases at J; junction bases unmatched: 12. This CDR3 comprises 15 residues. CDR1 and CDR2 (germline): KGHSH, LQKENI. The CDR3 loop is CASSPGTGSSREQFF. The CDR3 DNA reads as TGTGCCAGCTCCCCCGGGACAGGGTCGTCCCGTGAGCAGTTCTTC.

The rearrangement uses TRBV7-2 and TRBJ2-1; a weak D match, TRBD2 (6 bases). Germline-derived CDR1 and CDR2 are SGHTA and FQGNSA. The CDR3 is made up of 16 amino acids. V was clipped by 6 bases and J by 0 bases, with 15 bases between them. CDR3 protein: CASSRWVGSSYNEQFF. In nucleotides, the CDR3 is TGTGCCAGCAGTCGATGGGTCGGGAGCTCCTACAATGAGCAGTTCTTC.

Regarding this clonotype: Compared with germline, one end of the junction differs, possibly owing to a read error. The rearrangement links TRBV5-6 to TRBJ1-1; D call uncertain. The CDR3 consists of 13 residues. Per germline, CDR1 SGHDT and CDR2 YYEEEE. DNA of the CDR3: TGTGCCAGCAGCACACCGACCCTTGTTGAAACTTTCTTT. It specifies CASSTPTLVETFF.

The chain couples TRBV7-9 to TRBJ2-5, with D unclear. CDR1 SEHNR and CDR2 FQNEAQ come from the germline V gene (reference sequence). The ends were cut back, 7 bases at V and 7 bases at J, with 13 bases in the middle. The CDR3 consists of 12 residues. The DNA of the CDR3 is TGTGCCAGCACCGTAGAACTGGGGACCCAGTACTTC. This translates into CASTVELGTQYF.

A few counts support this clonotype. The chain recombines TRBV7-6 with TRBJ2-3, with D possibly being TRBD1 (7 bases). V was cut by 5 bases and J by 2 bases, with 20 bases left in between. The CDR3 covers 17 residues. Germline assignment: CDR1 SGHVS and CDR2 FNYEAQ. The CDR3 here is CASSPAPVRGATDTQYF. CDR3 in DNA: TGTGCCAGCAGCCCCGCCCCAGTCAGGGGGGCCACAGATACGCAGTATTTT.